This T cell receptor beta chain was obtained from a study of cytomegalovirus exposure and HLA in healthy donors. PCR was performed using 60 Vbeta and 13 Jbeta primers. TCRdb's table, derived via immunoSEQ multiplex PCR, lists solely in-frame clones and lacks some. The sample carries around 180,000 clones, 70% to 80% recorded once. Germline CDR1 WSHSY, CDR2 SAAADI. Unmatched junction bases numbered 8, after V lost 0 bases and J lost 6 bases. This CDR3 spans 15 amino acids. Sequencing was performed on PBMCs. The chain links TRBV10-2 to TRBJ2-7; TRBD1 aligns across 7 bases. The sequence derives from a woman in her forties in good health and CMV-seronegative. The CDR3 region is CASSESLTGFFEQYF. The DNA of the CDR3 is TGCGCCAGCAGTGAGTCCCTGACAGGGTTTTTCGAGCAGTACTTC.